Listed below are T cell receptor beta chains from one sample, sequenced in a study of Ad26.COV2.S vaccination and SARS-CoV-2 variants. Using immunoSEQ multiplex PCR, the repertoire was profiled, and TCRdb retains in-frame clones only, with some absent. The profile shows 500,000 or so clones, approximately 92% of them singletons. The material sequenced was peripheral blood, taken in a trial of Ad26.COV2.S vaccine versus placebo. The receptors originated from a person between 18 and 65 years old who received the Ad26.COV2.S COVID-19 vaccine or a placebo. Both conserved end residues are part of each CDR3. D genes are given only for firm matches. Clone size is given for some rows only: seen once, a few or many times, or a class if the clone is expanded.

-,TRBJ1-4,TRBV28,-,TGTGCCACCTTAACAGGGCTCGGGGAAAAACTGTTTTTT,CATLTGLGEKLFF
TRBD2,TRBJ2-1,TRBV27,-,TGTGCCAGCCGGACTAGCGGGAGGTTAAGCTCCTACAATGAGCAGTTCTTC,CASRTSGRLSSYNEQFF
-,TRBJ1-1,TRBV12-3/TRBV12-4,-,TGTGCCAGCAGTCTGGACACGAACACTGAAGCTTTCTTT,CASSLDTNTEAFF
-,TRBJ2-7,TRBV5-5,-,TGTGCCAGCGCCCGGGACTGGCTCACTGTGCAGTACTTC,CASARDWLTVQYF
-,TRBJ1-2,TRBV7-9,-,TGTGCCAGCAGCTTATCCGTACAACAGGGAGGGGGCTACACCTTC,CASSLSVQQGGGYTF
-,TRBJ2-5,TRBV27,-,TGTGCCAGCAGTTTTTCAACTATCCCAGAGACCCAGTACTTC,CASSFSTIPETQYF
-,TRBJ2-1,TRBV6-5,once,TGTGCCAGCAGTTCACCGTGGAATGAGCAGTTCTTC,CASSSPWNEQFF
-,TRBJ1-3,TRBV4-2,few,TGTGCCAGCAGCCAAGATGGTTTAGGCAACTCTGGAAACACCATATATTTT,CASSQDGLGNSGNTIYF
TRBD1,TRBJ1-6,TRBV5-5,-,TGTGCCAGCAGCCTGACAGGGGTGGATTCACCCCTCCACTTT,CASSLTGVDSPLHF
-,TRBJ2-3,TRBV19,-,TGTGCCAGTAGTATACAGAGATTCACAGATACGCAGTATTTT,CASSIQRFTDTQYF
-,TRBJ1-1,TRBV12-3/TRBV12-4,-,TGTGCCAGCAGTTTGAATCCGAACACTGAAGCTTTCTTT,CASSLNPNTEAFF
-,TRBJ1-1,TRBV19,-,TGTGCCAGTACATACGGGAACACTGAAGCTTTCTTT,CASTYGNTEAFF
-,TRBJ2-1,TRBV18,-,TGTGCCAGCTCCCGTCAGAGCTCCTACAATGAGCAGTTCTTC,CASSRQSSYNEQFF
-,TRBJ2-2,TRBV4-3,-,TGCGCCAGCAGCCAGGTCCGGCCAGGGGACACCGGGGAGCTGTTTTTT,CASSQVRPGDTGELFF
-,TRBJ1-2,TRBV6-6,-,TGTGCCAGCACTCCCAGGCCAGATAACTATGGCTACACCTTC,CASTPRPDNYGYTF
-,TRBJ1-6,TRBV7-9,-,TGTGCCAGCAGCTCAGCAGGGGATTATTCACCCCTCCACTTT,CASSSAGDYSPLHF
TRBD1,TRBJ2-2,TRBV23-1,-,TGCGCCAGCAGCCCTTCGTCGGGACAGCGACCGAACACCGGGGAGCTGTTTTTT,CASSPSSGQRPNTGELFF
-,TRBJ2-3,TRBV5-1,-,TGCGCCAGCAGCTTGGCCAGGGTTGTAACAGATACGCAGTATTTT,CASSLARVVTDTQYF
-,TRBJ2-3,TRBV7-3,-,TGTGCCAGCAGCTTAATTCTAGCGAGCACAGATACGCAGTATTTT,CASSLILASTDTQYF
TRBD1,TRBJ2-1,TRBV4-3,-,TGCGCCAGCAGCCAAGAACAGGGAAGGGACAGGGGATTGTATGAGCAGTTCTTC,CASSQEQGRDRGLYEQFF
TRBD1,TRBJ2-7,TRBV7-2,few,TGTGCCAGCAGCTTAGATAACAGGGGATGGTGGGACGAGCAGTACTTC,CASSLDNRGWWDEQYF
TRBD1,TRBJ1-1,TRBV9,-,TGTGCCAGCAGCCCCTGGGGACAGGCGAACACTGAAGCTTTCTTT,CASSPWGQANTEAFF
-,TRBJ1-3,TRBV4-3,-,TGCGCCAGCAGCCAAATTCACGGGGAAAACTGGGGCCACTCTGGAAACACCATATATTTT,CASSQIHGENWGHSGNTIYF
-,TRBJ1-6,TRBV7-2,-,TGTGCCAGCAGCTTTAGGGTCTATGCGTCCTATAATTCACCCCTCCACTTT,CASSFRVYASYNSPLHF
TRBD1,TRBJ1-2,TRBV5-1,-,TGCGCCAGCAGCTACGCGGGACAGGGGCAGATGGGCTACACCTTC,CASSYAGQGQMGYTF
-,TRBJ2-5,TRBV7-7,-,TGTGCCAGCAGCTCCGGACGGTCCGGGGAGACCCAGTACTTC,CASSSGRSGETQYF
TRBD2,TRBJ2-3,TRBV4-1,-,TGCGCCAGCAGCCGATCCGGACTAGCGGGGGGGGGCACAGATACGCAGTATTTT,CASSRSGLAGGGTDTQYF
-,TRBJ1-4,TRBV4-3,-,TGCGCCAGCAGCCCAATTTTCCGTGATACTAATGAAAAACTGTTTTTT,CASSPIFRDTNEKLFF
-,TRBJ1-5,TRBV27,once,TGTGCCAGCAGTGACAGGATGAGCAATCAGCCCCAGCATTTT,CASSDRMSNQPQHF
-,TRBJ1-4,TRBV29-1,-,TGCACCGTAACAGGAAGTAATGAAAAACTGTTTTTT,CTVTGSNEKLFF
-,TRBJ1-5,TRBV6-6,-,TGTGCCAGCAGTTACTCGGGGGAGGGTCAGCCCCAGCATTTT,CASSYSGEGQPQHF
TRBD1,TRBJ1-4,TRBV4-1,-,TGCGCCAGCAGCCAACCGACACGGGGCAGGGGGCAAGAAAAACTGTTTTTT,CASSQPTRGRGQEKLFF
-,TRBJ2-1,TRBV6-6,-,TGTGCCAGCATGGACCGGGGGCGCCATGAGCAGTTCTTC,CASMDRGRHEQFF